The clone carrying this TCR beta chain has only one observation. Antigen: not known. This record belongs to a study of shared clonotypes between healthy human individuals. Study in general: Those who served as donors were two women and a few men between the ages of 18 and 49. Overall study findings and caveats: Generally, naive subsets (rather than memory subsets) showed larger estimated richness. Sequencing depth was a factor that was expected to affect clonotype sharing among donors. Sampling included only blood; tissue repertoires likely differ.

Germline V lookup: CDR1 SGHRS, CDR2 YFSETQ. The CDR3 totals 16 residues. V was pared by 4 bases and J by 4 bases, with 9 bases of the junction left unmatched. The protocol was immunoSEQ multiplex PCR, while the TCRdb copy is restricted to in-frame clones and leaves out a portion. Among around 1.6 million clones listed, 95% to 99% were seen once. The sequence derives from a man younger than 40 in good health. The source material was naive CD4+ T cells sorted from blood. The subset here: CD45RA+ positively selected. The V and J genes are TRBV5-1 and TRBJ2-7; 12 bases agree with TRBD1. CDR3 residues: CASSHSWDRGQYEQYF. For the CDR3, the DNA is TGCGCCAGCAGCCATTCGTGGGACAGGGGGCAATACGAGCAGTACTTC.